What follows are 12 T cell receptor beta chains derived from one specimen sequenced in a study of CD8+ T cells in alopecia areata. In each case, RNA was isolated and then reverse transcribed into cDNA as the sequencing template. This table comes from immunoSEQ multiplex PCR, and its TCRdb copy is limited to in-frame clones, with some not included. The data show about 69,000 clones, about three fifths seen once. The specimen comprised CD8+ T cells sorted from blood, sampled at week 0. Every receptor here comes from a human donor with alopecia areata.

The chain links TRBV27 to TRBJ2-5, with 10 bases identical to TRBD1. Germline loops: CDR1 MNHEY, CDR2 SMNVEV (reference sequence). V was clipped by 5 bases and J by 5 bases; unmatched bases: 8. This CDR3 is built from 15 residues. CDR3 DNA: TGTGCCAGCAGTCCCTTGGGACAGGGGTCCGAGACCCAGTACTTC. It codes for CASSPLGQGSETQYF.

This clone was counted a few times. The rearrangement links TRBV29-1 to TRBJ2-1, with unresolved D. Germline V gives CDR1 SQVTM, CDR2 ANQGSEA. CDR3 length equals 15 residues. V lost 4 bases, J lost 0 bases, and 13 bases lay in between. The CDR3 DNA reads TGCAGCGTTGTGGATGCGGCCATCTCCTACAATGAGCAGTTCTTC. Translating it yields CSVVDAAISYNEQFF.

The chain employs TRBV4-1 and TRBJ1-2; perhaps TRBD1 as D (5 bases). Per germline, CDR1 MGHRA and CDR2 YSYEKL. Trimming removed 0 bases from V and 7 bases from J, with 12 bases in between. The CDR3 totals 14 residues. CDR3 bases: TGCGCCAGCAGCCAAGATCTGAGGACATTTGGCTACACCTTC. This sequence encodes CASSQDLRTFGYTF.

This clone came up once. CDR3 region: CAWGIGSVYEQYF. Here the CDR3 DNA reads TGTGCCTGGGGAATCGGGAGTGTCTACGAGCAGTACTTC. The chain uses TRBV30 and TRBJ2-7, with a weak D call TRBD2 (6 bases). Germline V gene sequence: CDR1 GTSNPN, CDR2 SVGIG (reference sequence). Trimming cost V 5 bases and J 3 bases, with 14 bases left between them. The CDR3 contains 13 residues.

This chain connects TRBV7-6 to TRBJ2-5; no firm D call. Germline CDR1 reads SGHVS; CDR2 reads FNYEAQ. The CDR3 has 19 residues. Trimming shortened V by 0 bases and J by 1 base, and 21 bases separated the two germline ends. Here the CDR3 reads CASSLASGLMGATQETQYF. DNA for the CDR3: TGTGCCAGCAGCTTAGCTTCAGGTCTCATGGGCGCAACCCAAGAGACCCAGTACTTC.

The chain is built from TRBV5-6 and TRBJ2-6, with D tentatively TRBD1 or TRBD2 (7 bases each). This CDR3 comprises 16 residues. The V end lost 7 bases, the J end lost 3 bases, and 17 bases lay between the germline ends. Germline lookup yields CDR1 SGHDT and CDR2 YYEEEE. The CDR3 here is CASLPGGGSGANVLTF. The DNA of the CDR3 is TGTGCCAGCCTCCCAGGGGGGGGCAGTGGGGCCAACGTCCTGACTTTC.

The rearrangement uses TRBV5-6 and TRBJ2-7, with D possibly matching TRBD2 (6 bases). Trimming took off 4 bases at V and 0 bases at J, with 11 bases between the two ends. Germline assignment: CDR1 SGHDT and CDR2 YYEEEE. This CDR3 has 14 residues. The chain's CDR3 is CASSVRDFSYEQYF. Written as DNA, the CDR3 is TGTGCCAGCAGCGTCCGGGACTTCTCCTACGAGCAGTACTTC.

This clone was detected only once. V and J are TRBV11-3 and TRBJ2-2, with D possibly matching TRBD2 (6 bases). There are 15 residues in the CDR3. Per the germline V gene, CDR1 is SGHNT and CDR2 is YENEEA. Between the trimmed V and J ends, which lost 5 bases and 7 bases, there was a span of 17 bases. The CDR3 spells CASSSGITGVGELFF. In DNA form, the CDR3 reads TGTGCCAGCAGCAGTGGGATAACGGGAGTCGGGGAGCTGTTTTTT.

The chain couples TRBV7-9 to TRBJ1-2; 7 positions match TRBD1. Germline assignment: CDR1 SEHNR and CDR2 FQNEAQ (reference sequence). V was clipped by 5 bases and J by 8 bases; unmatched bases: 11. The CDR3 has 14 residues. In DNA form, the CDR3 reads TGTGCCAGCAGCCTAGACAGGGTCTTAGGAGGCTACACCTTC. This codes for CASSLDRVLGGYTF.

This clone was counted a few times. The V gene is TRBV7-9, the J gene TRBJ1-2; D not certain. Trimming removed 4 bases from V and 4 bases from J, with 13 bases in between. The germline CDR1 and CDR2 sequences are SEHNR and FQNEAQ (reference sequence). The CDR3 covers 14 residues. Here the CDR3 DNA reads TGTGCCAGCAGCTCGGGCGGACTCCCCTATGGCTACACCTTC. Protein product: CASSSGGLPYGYTF. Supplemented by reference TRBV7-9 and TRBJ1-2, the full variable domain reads DTGVSQNPRHKITKRGQNVTFRCDPISEHNRLYWYRQTLGQGPEFLTYFQNEAQLEKSRLLSDRFSAERPKGSFSTLEIQRTEQGDSAMYLCASSSGGLPYGYTFGSGTRLTVV.

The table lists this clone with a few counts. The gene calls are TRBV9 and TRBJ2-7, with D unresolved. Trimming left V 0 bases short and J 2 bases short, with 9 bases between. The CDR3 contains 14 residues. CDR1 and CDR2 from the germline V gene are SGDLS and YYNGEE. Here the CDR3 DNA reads TGTGCCAGCAGCGTAGAACCCGGCACCTACGAGCAGTACTTC. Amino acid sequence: CASSVEPGTYEQYF.

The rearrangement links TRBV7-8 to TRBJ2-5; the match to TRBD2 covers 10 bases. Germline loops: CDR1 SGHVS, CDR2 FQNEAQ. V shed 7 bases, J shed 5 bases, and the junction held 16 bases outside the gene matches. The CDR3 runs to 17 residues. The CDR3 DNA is TGTGCCAGCAAAGCTTTAGTTGTAGCGGGAGGATCCGAGACCCAGTACTTC. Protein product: CASKALVVAGGSETQYF.